The clone carrying this TCR beta chain has at least ten counts. What it recognizes is unknown. Absence of ophthalmopathy progression within 18 months defined stable Graves' hyperthyroidism. TCR beta CDR3 regions were amplified from RNA. The primer set for the first-round RT-PCR of the TCR CDR3 was HTBI. TCRdb recomputed calls from the multiplex PCR reads with MiXCR, one row per CDR3 protein. The repertoire holds approximately 610,000 distinct CDR3 sequences, with approximately 15% as singletons. V lost 1 base and J lost 5, with 15 bases in between. The germline gives CDR1 MNHNS, CDR2 SASEGT. This CDR3 has 15 amino acids. The data derive from a study of T cells in Graves' hyperthyroidism and ophthalmopathy. Study summary: Peripheral blood was taken when the disease was first diagnosed, before any treatment began.

General observations from the study: Researchers found most expanded thyroid clonotypes above 0.001 in blood as well.

Specimen: blood. The J gene is TRBJ2-7, the V gene TRBV6-1; no clear D gene. This receptor was taken from a woman between 18 and 30 years old with Graves' hyperthyroidism. The chain's CDR3 is CASSEEDLRTDEQYF. The CDR3 nucleotides are TGTGCCAGCAGTGAAGAGGACCTGAGGACGGACGAGCAGTACTTC.